This TCR beta chain was observed in a study of blood T cell repertoires in COVID-19. For the study at large: COVID-19 samples, acute and convalescent, were from the United States, Italy and Spain.

Trimming cost V 2 bases and J 4 bases, with 11 bases left between them. This CDR3 region has 14 residues. CDR1 and CDR2 (germline): MNHNS, SASEGT. Sequencing used immunoSEQ multiplex PCR; TCRdb keeps in-frame clones, though not all of them. This sample has around 400,000 clones, with roughly nine tenths found just once. V usage is TRBV6-1 and J usage is TRBJ1-1; D is perhaps TRBD1 (6 bases). This receptor was taken from a woman between 40 and 50 years old who had been exposed to COVID-19. Sequenced: PBMCs or T cells enriched from blood (not recorded which). This CDR3 is CASSETGIGTEAFF. The CDR3 DNA reads TGTGCCAGCAGTGAAACAGGGATCGGCACTGAAGCTTTCTTT.